The next 2 T cell receptor beta chains were all read from a single sample in a study of Ad26.COV2.S vaccination and SARS-CoV-2 variants. Assay used: immunoSEQ multiplex PCR; TCRdb lists only in-frame clones, some missing. The profile covers hundreds of thousands of clones, with 88% appearing a single time and around 6.6% taken by the ten largest. The treatment here: over 15 received Ad26.COV2.S at low or high dose, single or two shots; roughly five received placebo; per-sample allocation not given. On day 63 after the first injection, vaccine and placebo recipients gave samples. Material: peripheral blood, obtained in a trial of Ad26.COV2.S vaccine versus placebo. These receptors were obtained from a person aged 18-60 years who received the Ad26.COV2.S COVID-19 vaccine or a placebo.

The J gene is TRBJ2-7, the V gene TRBV5-1; 7 positions match TRBD1. The germline V gene encodes CDR1 SGHRS and CDR2 YFSETQ. The CDR3 length is 15 residues. The J segment lost 2 bases and the V segment lost 5 bases, leaving 10 bases of the junction unmatched. CDR3 region: CASRLVGQIAYEQYF. The CDR3 nucleotides are TGCGCCAGCAGACTCGTGGGACAGATAGCCTACGAGCAGTACTTC.

The chain recombines TRBV28 with TRBJ2-7, with TRBD2 matching over 9 bases. J lost 6 bases, V lost 9 bases, and 9 bases had no gene match. This CDR3 has 13 amino acids. Per the germline V gene, CDR1 is MDHEN and CDR2 is SYDVKM. DNA of the CDR3: TGTGCCAGTCTCGAGCGGGAGGTAGGCGAGCAGTACTTC. This codes for CASLEREVGEQYF.